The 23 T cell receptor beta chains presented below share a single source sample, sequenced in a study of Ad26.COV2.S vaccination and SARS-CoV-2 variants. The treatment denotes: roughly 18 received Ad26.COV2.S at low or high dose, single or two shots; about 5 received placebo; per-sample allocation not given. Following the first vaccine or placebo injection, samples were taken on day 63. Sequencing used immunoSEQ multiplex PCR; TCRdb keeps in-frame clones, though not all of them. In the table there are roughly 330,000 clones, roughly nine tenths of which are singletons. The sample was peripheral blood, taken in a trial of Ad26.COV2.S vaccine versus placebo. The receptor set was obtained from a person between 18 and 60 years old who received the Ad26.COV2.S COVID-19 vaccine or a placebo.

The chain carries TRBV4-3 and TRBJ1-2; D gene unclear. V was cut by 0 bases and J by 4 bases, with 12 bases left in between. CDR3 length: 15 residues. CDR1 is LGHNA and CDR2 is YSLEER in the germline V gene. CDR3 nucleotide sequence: TGCGCCAGCAGCCAAGAGCAGGTTACGGGCTATGGCTACACCTTC. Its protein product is CASSQEQVTGYGYTF.

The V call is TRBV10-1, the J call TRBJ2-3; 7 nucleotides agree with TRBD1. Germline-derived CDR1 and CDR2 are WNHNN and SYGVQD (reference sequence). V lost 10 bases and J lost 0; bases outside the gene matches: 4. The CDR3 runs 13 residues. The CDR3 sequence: CANGTDSTDTQYF. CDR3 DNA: TGCGCCAATGGGACAGACAGCACAGATACGCAGTATTTT.

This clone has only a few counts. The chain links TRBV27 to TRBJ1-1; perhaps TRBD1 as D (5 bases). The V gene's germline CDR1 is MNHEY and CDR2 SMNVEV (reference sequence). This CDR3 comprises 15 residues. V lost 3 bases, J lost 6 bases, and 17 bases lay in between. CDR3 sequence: CASSFRRGGLAEAFF. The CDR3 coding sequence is TGTGCCAGCAGTTTTAGGAGGGGCGGACTGGCTGAAGCTTTCTTT.

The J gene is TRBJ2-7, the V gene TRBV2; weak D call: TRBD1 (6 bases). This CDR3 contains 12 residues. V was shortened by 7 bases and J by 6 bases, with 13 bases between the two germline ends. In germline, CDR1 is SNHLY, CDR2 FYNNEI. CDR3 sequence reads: CASTRDIGEQYF. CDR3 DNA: TGTGCCAGCACCCGGGACATAGGCGAGCAGTACTTC.

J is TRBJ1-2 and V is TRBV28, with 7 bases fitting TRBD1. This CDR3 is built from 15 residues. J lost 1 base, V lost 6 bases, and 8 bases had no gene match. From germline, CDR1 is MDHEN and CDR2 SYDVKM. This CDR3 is CASRNTRGINYGYTF. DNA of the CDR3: TGTGCCAGCAGAAATACCAGGGGGATTAACTATGGCTACACCTTC.

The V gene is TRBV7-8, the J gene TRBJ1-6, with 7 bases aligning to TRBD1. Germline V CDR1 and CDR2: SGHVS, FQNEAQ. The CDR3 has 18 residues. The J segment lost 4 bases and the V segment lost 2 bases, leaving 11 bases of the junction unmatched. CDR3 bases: TGTGCCAGCAGCTTAACAGGGGTGGCTTCCTGGTATAATTCACCCCTCCACTTT. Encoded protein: CASSLTGVASWYNSPLHF.

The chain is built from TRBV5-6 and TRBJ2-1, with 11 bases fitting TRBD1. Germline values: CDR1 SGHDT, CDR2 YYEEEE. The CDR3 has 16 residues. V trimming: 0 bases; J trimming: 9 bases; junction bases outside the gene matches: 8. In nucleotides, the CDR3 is TGTGCCAGCAGCTTGGCAATGGGACAGGGGGTTGGTGAGCAGTTCTTC. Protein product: CASSLAMGQGVGEQFF. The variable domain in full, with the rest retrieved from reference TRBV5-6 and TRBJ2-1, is DAGVTQSPTHLIKTRGQQVTLRCSPKSGHDTVSWYQQALGQGPQFIFQYYEEEERQRGNFPDRFSGHQFPNYSSELNVNALLLGDSALYLCASSLAMGQGVGEQFFGPGTRLTVL.

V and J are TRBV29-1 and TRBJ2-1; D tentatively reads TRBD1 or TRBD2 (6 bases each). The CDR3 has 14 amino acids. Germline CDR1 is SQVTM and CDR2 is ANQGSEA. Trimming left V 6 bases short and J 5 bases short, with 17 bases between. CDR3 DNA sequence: TGCAGCGTCAGAGGGGGGAGTACGAACAATGAGCAGTTCTTC. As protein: CSVRGGSTNNEQFF.

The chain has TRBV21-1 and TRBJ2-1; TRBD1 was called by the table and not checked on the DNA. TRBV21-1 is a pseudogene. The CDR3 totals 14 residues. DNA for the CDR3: TGTGCCAGCAGCAAAGATACAGGGGGCAATGAGCAGTTCTTC. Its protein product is CASSKDTGGNEQFF.

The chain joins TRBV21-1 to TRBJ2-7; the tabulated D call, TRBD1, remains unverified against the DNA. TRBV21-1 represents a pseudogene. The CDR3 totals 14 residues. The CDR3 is CASRQGAPGYEQYF. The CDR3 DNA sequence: TGTGCCAGCAGGCAGGGGGCCCCTGGATACGAGCAGTACTTC.

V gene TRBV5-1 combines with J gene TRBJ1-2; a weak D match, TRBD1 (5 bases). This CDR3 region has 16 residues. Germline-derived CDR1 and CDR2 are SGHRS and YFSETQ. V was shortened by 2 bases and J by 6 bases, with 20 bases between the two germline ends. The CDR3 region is CASSFQGGLSNDGYTF. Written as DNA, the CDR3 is TGCGCCAGCAGCTTTCAGGGCGGCCTTTCTAATGATGGCTACACCTTC.

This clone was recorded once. CDR3 in amino acids: CASSTTGPGELFF. CDR3 nucleotide sequence: TGTGCCAGCAGCACCACAGGGCCCGGGGAGCTGTTTTTT. The V and J genes are TRBV7-9 and TRBJ2-2, with D perhaps matching TRBD1 (6 bases). CDR1 is SEHNR, CDR2 FQNEAQ, per germline (reference sequence). Trimming cost V 5 bases and J 6 bases, with 10 bases left between them. The length of the CDR3 is 13 residues.

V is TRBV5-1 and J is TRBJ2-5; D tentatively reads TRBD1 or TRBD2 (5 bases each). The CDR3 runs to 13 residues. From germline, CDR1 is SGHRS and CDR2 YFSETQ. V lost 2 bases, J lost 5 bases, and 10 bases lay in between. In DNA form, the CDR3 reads TGCGCCAGCAGCTTCCCAGAGGGGGAGACCCAGTACTTC. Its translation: CASSFPEGETQYF.

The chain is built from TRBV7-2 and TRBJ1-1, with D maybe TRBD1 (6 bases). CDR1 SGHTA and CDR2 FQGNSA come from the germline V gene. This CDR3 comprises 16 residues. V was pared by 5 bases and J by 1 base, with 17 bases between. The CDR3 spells CASSGGQRSGNTEAFF. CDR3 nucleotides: TGTGCCAGCAGCGGGGGACAAAGGTCCGGGAACACTGAAGCTTTCTTT.

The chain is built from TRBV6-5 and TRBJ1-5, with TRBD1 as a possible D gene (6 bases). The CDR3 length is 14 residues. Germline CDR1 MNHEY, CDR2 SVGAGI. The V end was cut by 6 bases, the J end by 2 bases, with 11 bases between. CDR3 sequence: CASRNRGGNQPQHF. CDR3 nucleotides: TGTGCCAGCAGAAATAGGGGGGGCAATCAGCCCCAGCATTTT.

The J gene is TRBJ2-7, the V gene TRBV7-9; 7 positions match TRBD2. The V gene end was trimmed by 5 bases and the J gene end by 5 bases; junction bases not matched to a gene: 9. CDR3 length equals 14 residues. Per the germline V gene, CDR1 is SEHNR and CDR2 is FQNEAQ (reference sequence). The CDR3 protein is CASSPSRGDHEQYF. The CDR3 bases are TGTGCCAGCAGCCCCAGTCGGGGGGATCACGAGCAGTACTTC.

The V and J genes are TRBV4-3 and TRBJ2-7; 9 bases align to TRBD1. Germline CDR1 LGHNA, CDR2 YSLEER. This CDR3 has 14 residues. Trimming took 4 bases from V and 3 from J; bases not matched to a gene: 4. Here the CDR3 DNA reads TGCGCCAGCAGCCTCGGGACAGGGAGCTACGAGCAGTACTTC. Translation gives CASSLGTGSYEQYF.

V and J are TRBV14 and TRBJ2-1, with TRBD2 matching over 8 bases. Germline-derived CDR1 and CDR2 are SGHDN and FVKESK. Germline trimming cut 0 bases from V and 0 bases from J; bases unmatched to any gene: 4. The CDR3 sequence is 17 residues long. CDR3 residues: CASSQDRSGSSYNEQFF. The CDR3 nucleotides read TGTGCCAGCAGCCAAGATCGGAGCGGGAGCTCCTACAATGAGCAGTTCTTC.

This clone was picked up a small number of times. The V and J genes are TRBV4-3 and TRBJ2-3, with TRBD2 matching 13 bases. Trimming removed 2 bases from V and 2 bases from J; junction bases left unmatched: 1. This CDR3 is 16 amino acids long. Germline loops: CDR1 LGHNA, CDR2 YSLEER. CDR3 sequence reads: CASSQTSGGATDTQYF. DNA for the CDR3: TGCGCCAGCAGCCAAACTAGCGGGGGGGCCACAGATACGCAGTATTTT.

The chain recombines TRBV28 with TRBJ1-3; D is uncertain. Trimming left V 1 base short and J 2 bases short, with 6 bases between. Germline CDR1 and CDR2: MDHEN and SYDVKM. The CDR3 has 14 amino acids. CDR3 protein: CASSLLGTGNTIYF. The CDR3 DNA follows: TGTGCCAGCAGTTTATTAGGTACTGGAAACACCATATATTTT. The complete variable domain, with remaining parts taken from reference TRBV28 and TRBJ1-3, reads DVKVTQSSRYLVKRTGEKVFLECVQDMDHENMFWYRQDPGLGLRLIYFSYDVKMKEKGDIPEGYSVSREKKERFSLILESASTNQTSMYLCASSLLGTGNTIYFGEGSWLTVV.

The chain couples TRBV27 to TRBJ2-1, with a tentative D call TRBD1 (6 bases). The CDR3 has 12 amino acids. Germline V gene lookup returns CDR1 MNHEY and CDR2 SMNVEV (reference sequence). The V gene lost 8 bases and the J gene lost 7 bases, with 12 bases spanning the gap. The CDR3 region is CASQRGGNEQFF. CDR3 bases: TGTGCCAGCCAAAGAGGGGGAAATGAGCAGTTCTTC.

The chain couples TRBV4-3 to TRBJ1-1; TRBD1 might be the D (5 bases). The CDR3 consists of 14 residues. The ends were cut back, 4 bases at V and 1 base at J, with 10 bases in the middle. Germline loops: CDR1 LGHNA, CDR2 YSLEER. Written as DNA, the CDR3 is TGCGCCAGCAGCCTCACGACAGCGAACACTGAAGCTTTCTTT. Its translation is CASSLTTANTEAFF.

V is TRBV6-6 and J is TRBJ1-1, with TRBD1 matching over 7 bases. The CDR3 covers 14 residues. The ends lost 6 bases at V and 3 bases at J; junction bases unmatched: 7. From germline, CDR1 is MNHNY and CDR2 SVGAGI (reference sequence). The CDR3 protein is CASRPQGGYTEAFF. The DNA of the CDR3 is TGTGCCAGCAGACCCCAGGGGGGATACACTGAAGCTTTCTTT.